A single sample gave rise to the 24 T cell receptor beta chains below, sequenced in a study of T cell changes during pregnancy in multiple sclerosis. Sequencing used immunoSEQ multiplex PCR; TCRdb keeps in-frame clones, though not all of them. The sample contains tens of thousands of clones, roughly nine tenths of which appear only once. This specimen was peripheral blood, taken in the third trimester of pregnancy. The source of these receptors is a female donor with multiple sclerosis, enrolled in a pregnancy study.

The chain links TRBV29-1 to TRBJ1-3; TRBD1 agrees at 8 bases. Germline lookup yields CDR1 SQVTM and CDR2 ANQGSEA. The V gene end was trimmed by 0 bases and the J gene end by 2 bases; junction bases not matched to a gene: 3. This CDR3 has 15 amino acids. The CDR3 DNA reads as TGCAGCGTTGAAGATATGACAGGGGCTGGAAACACCATATATTTT. It translates to CSVEDMTGAGNTIYF. Full variable domain (missing parts from reference TRBV29-1 and TRBJ1-3): SAVISQKPSRDICQRGTSLTIQCQVDSQVTMMFWYRQQPGQSLTLIATANQGSEATYESGFVIDKFPISRPNLTFSTLTVSNMSPEDSSIYLCSVEDMTGAGNTIYFGEGSWLTVV.

The V and J genes are TRBV11-2 and TRBJ2-7, with D unresolved. Germline V gene sequence: CDR1 SGHAT, CDR2 FQNNGV. CDR3 length: 12 residues. The ends were cut back, 2 bases at V and 4 bases at J, with 6 bases in the middle. CDR3 DNA: TGTGCCAGCAGCTTAATCGGGTACGAGCAGTACTTC. As protein: CASSLIGYEQYF.

The V gene is TRBV28, the J gene TRBJ2-5; 7 nucleotides align to TRBD1. Germline V gene lookup returns CDR1 MDHEN and CDR2 SYDVKM. V lost 6 bases to trimming and J lost 1 base; unmatched junction nucleotides: 8. The CDR3 sequence is 15 residues long. The CDR3: CASRGWGQTQETQYF. The CDR3 DNA sequence: TGTGCCAGCAGGGGATGGGGACAGACCCAAGAGACCCAGTACTTC.

The chain combines TRBV28 with TRBJ2-2, with TRBD2 matching 7 bases. The CDR3 covers 15 residues. Unmatched junction bases numbered 6, after V lost 1 base and J lost 7 bases. CDR1 and CDR2 (germline): MDHEN, SYDVKM. The CDR3 nucleotides read TGTGCCAGCAGTTTATCCATCGGCGGGGGCGGGGAGCTGTTTTTT. As protein: CASSLSIGGGGELFF. Based on the CDR3 plus reference TRBV28 and TRBJ2-2, the full variable domain is DVKVTQSSRYLVKRTGEKVFLECVQDMDHENMFWYRQDPGLGLRLIYFSYDVKMKEKGDIPEGYSVSREKKERFSLILESASTNQTSMYLCASSLSIGGGGELFFGEGSRLTVL.

The J gene is TRBJ2-1, the V gene TRBV29-1; 14 positions agree with TRBD2. Germline V gene sequence: CDR1 SQVTM, CDR2 ANQGSEA. This CDR3 spans 14 amino acids. With V trimmed by 6 bases and J by 7 bases, 5 bases remained unmatched. For the CDR3, the DNA is TGCAGCGTAGGGACTAGCGGGAGCCGGAATGAGCAGTTCTTC. This codes for CSVGTSGSRNEQFF.

V is TRBV30 and J is TRBJ2-7; D gene uncertain. V lost 2 bases to trimming and J lost 2 bases, with 13 bases between them. The CDR3 loop spans 14 amino acids. Germline V gene data show CDR1 as GTSNPN and CDR2 as SVGIG (reference sequence). The CDR3 DNA is TGTGCCTGGAGTAGGATTAGCCAGACCTACGAGCAGTACTTC. Encoded protein: CAWSRISQTYEQYF.

The gene calls are TRBV4-1 and TRBJ2-7; 7 bases match TRBD2. The CDR3 is 15 residues long. CDR1 MGHRA and CDR2 YSYEKL come from the germline V gene. Trimming cost V 4 bases and J 2 bases; bases outside gene matches: 8. The CDR3 DNA sequence: TGCGCCAGCAGCCCTTCAACTGCGGGGGCCTACGAGCAGTACTTC. Residues: CASSPSTAGAYEQYF.

V gene TRBV28 combines with J gene TRBJ1-3; 8 positions agree with TRBD1. The CDR3 runs to 17 residues. Trimming cost V 5 bases and J 3 bases; bases outside gene matches: 12. Looked up from germline, CDR1 is MDHEN and CDR2 is SYDVKM. The CDR3 DNA is TGTGCCAGCAGTCCGCCATACAGGGGGTCTTTTGGAAACACCATATATTTT. Its protein product is CASSPPYRGSFGNTIYF.

The chain combines TRBV10-3 with TRBJ2-3; 12 nucleotides line up with TRBD2. V shed 4 bases and J 5 bases; nucleotides not matched to a gene: 4. The CDR3 has 15 residues. The germline gives CDR1 ENHRY, CDR2 SYGVKD. The CDR3 reads CAISGVLAGGDTQYF. CDR3 nucleotides: TGTGCCATCAGTGGGGTACTAGCGGGAGGAGATACGCAGTATTTT.

This sequence joins TRBV5-1 and TRBJ2-3, with a weak D call TRBD2 (6 bases). The germline gives CDR1 SGHRS, CDR2 YFSETQ. The CDR3 extends over 17 amino acids. V was clipped by 0 bases and J by 1 base, with 15 bases between them. CDR3 loop: CASSLETGVGRTDTQYF. The CDR3 nucleotides are TGCGCCAGCAGCTTGGAGACGGGAGTGGGGCGCACAGATACGCAGTATTTT.

The chain employs TRBV11-1 and TRBJ2-1, with 9 positions matching TRBD2. In germline, CDR1 is SGHAT, CDR2 FQDESV (reference sequence). J was trimmed by 4 bases and V by 6 bases; bases with no gene match: 16. The CDR3 has 18 residues. CDR3 region: CASRPLVVGGREYNEQFF. The CDR3 nucleotides read TGTGCCAGCAGGCCTCTTGTGGTCGGCGGGAGGGAGTACAATGAGCAGTTCTTC.

The chain joins TRBV5-1 to TRBJ1-1, with 12 bases aligning to TRBD1. The CDR3 extends over 15 amino acids. CDR1 and CDR2 (germline): SGHRS, YFSETQ. Unmatched junction bases numbered 2, after V lost 3 bases and J lost 2 bases. The CDR3 spells CASSSGQGANTEAFF. The CDR3 DNA is TGCGCCAGCAGCTCGGGACAGGGGGCTAACACTGAAGCTTTCTTT.

A single count supports this clone. V gene TRBV6-1 combines with J gene TRBJ2-7; 15 bases line up with TRBD2. J gave up 12 bases and V 6 bases, and 15 bases lay outside the gene matches. Germline V lookup: CDR1 MNHNS, CDR2 SASEGT. This CDR3 is 16 amino acids long. CDR3 nucleotide sequence: TGTGCCAGCAGCGAAACAAGGACGGGACTAGCGGGAGGATGGTACTTC. The encoded protein is CASSETRTGLAGGWYF.

V gene TRBV5-1 combines with J gene TRBJ2-1; TRBD1 matches at 7 bases. Germline lookup yields CDR1 SGHRS and CDR2 YFSETQ. V was pared by 5 bases and J by 0 bases, with 5 bases of the junction left unmatched. This CDR3 spans 15 amino acids. The CDR3 reads CASRADRSSYNEQFF. In nucleotides, the CDR3 is TGCGCCAGCAGAGCGGACAGGAGCTCCTACAATGAGCAGTTCTTC.

This chain links TRBV6-1 with TRBJ2-3, with 8 bases identical to TRBD1. CDR3 length: 15 residues. The germline V gene encodes CDR1 MNHNS and CDR2 SASEGT. V lost 4 bases, J lost 1 base, and 4 bases stayed unmatched. The CDR3 loop is CASSGLTGGTDTQYF. CDR3 in DNA: TGTGCCAGCAGTGGTCTGACAGGGGGCACAGATACGCAGTATTTT.

This chain uses TRBV18 with TRBJ2-7; tentatively, D is TRBD1 (5 bases). CDR3 length equals 13 residues. Germline loops: CDR1 KGHSH, CDR2 LQKENI. The V end lost 5 bases, the J end lost 7 bases, and 15 bases lay between the germline ends. The CDR3 nucleotides read TGTGCCAGCTCAGCGGACACCCTCCGGGAGCAGTACTTC. Amino acid sequence: CASSADTLREQYF.

V and J are TRBV5-6 and TRBJ2-5; weak D call: TRBD2 (5 bases). V was shortened by 4 bases and J by 2 bases, with 12 bases between the two germline ends. CDR1 is SGHDT and CDR2 is YYEEEE in the germline V gene. The CDR3 runs to 14 residues. The CDR3 sequence is CASSLGSGQETQYF. DNA for the CDR3: TGTGCCAGCAGCCTGGGATCGGGGCAAGAGACCCAGTACTTC.

V gene TRBV5-1 combines with J gene TRBJ2-5, with TRBD2 matching over 10 bases. CDR3 length: 15 amino acids. The germline CDR1 and CDR2 sequences are SGHRS and YFSETQ. Unmatched junction bases numbered 2, after V lost 2 bases and J lost 1 base. This chain's CDR3 is CASSFASGSQETQYF. CDR3 DNA: TGCGCCAGCAGCTTCGCTAGCGGGAGCCAAGAGACCCAGTACTTC.

The V and J genes are TRBV9 and TRBJ2-3; TRBD2 matches 7 bases. CDR1 and CDR2 from the germline V gene are SGDLS and YYNGEE. Losses at the gene ends were 2 bases for V and 6 bases for J; bases not matched to a gene: 6. The CDR3 has 14 amino acids. CDR3 residues: CASSVWEGRDTQYF. The CDR3 DNA sequence: TGTGCCAGCAGCGTGTGGGAGGGCCGGGATACGCAGTATTTT.

The V and J genes are TRBV5-6 and TRBJ2-2; 11 bases map to TRBD1. The V segment lost 4 bases and the J segment 4 bases; nucleotides outside the gene matches: 6. The CDR3 sequence is 16 residues long. From germline, CDR1 is SGHDT and CDR2 YYEEEE. The CDR3 here is CASSPDRGRGTGELFF. The CDR3 DNA is TGTGCCAGCAGCCCGGACAGGGGGCGCGGCACCGGGGAGCTGTTTTTT.

On this clone: An end of the junction does not agree with germline; a read error may underlie this. The chain has TRBV28 and TRBJ2-7; maybe TRBD1 (11 bases). CDR1 is MDHEN and CDR2 is SYDVKM in the germline V gene. The CDR3 spans 15 residues. The CDR3 region has the DNA TGTGCCAGCACCTCTGGGACAGGGGGAACTAGCGGGACTTCCTTC. Protein product: CASTSGTGGTSGTSF. The whole variable domain, remainder taken from reference TRBV28 and TRBJ2-7, is DVKVTQSSRYLVKRTGEKVFLECVQDMDHENMFWYRQDPGLGLRLIYFSYDVKMKEKGDIPEGYSVSREKKERFSLILESASTNQTSMYLCASTSGTGGTSGTSFGPGTRLTVT.

The rearrangement uses TRBV20-1 and TRBJ2-1; no clear D. Germline assignment: CDR1 DFQATT and CDR2 SNEGSKA (reference sequence). Deletions cut 5 bases from V and 5 bases from J, with 4 bases between. This CDR3 spans 10 amino acids. In DNA form, the CDR3 reads TGCAGTGCTTCCAACAATGAGCAGTTCTTC. Translation gives CSASNNEQFF.

In regard to this clone: This CDR3 is also generated by other DNA sequences in the sample. The CDR3 loop reads CASSPTGQETQYF. Written as DNA, the CDR3 is TGTGCCAGCAGCCCGACAGGGCAGGAGACCCAGTACTTC. The chain uses TRBV6-1 and TRBJ2-5; 7 nucleotides align to TRBD1. This CDR3 is 13 amino acids long. The ends lost 6 bases at V and 5 bases at J; junction bases unmatched: 6. The germline gives CDR1 MNHNS, CDR2 SASEGT.

The chain is built from TRBV25-1 and TRBJ2-7, with 7 bases aligning to TRBD2. This CDR3 has 16 residues. In germline, CDR1 is MGHDK, CDR2 SYGVNS. V lost 3 bases, J lost 3 bases, and 11 bases stayed unmatched. Here the CDR3 DNA reads TGTGCCAGCAGTGATCTCACCACTAGCGCATACTACGAGCAGTACTTC. Translating gives CASSDLTTSAYYEQYF.